Following are 10 T cell receptor beta chains from one sample sequenced in a study of blood T cell repertoires in COVID-19. Data came from immunoSEQ multiplex PCR; TCRdb stores just in-frame clones and leaves some out. Of over 300,000 clones listed, 85% to 90% are singletons. Sequenced: PBMCs or T cells enriched from blood (not recorded which). The receptors originated from a young woman who had recovered from COVID-19.

DNA for the CDR3: TGCGCCAGCAGCCAAGACCACAGGGGCTTGAACACTGAAGCTTTCTTT. Its translation is CASSQDHRGLNTEAFF. V usage is TRBV4-1 and J usage is TRBJ1-1; 7 positions match TRBD1. J was trimmed by 0 bases and V by 0 bases; bases with no gene match: 4. The CDR3 extends over 16 amino acids. Germline CDR1 reads MGHRA; CDR2 reads YSYEKL.

The chain couples TRBV27 to TRBJ1-1, with D hard to call. The length of the CDR3 is 14 residues. Germline V gene lookup returns CDR1 MNHEY and CDR2 SMNVEV (reference sequence). V lost 6 bases, J lost 1 base, and 12 bases lay in between. The CDR3 spells CASRPSGGNTEAFF. CDR3 in DNA: TGTGCCAGCAGGCCCAGCGGAGGGAACACTGAAGCTTTCTTT.

The V and J genes are TRBV9 and TRBJ1-2; 9 bases fit TRBD1. The length of the CDR3 is 15 residues. Looked up from germline, CDR1 is SGDLS and CDR2 is YYNGEE. V lost 4 bases, J lost 6 bases, and 10 bases stayed unmatched. In DNA, the CDR3 is TGTGCCAGCAGCCCTCCCGTGGACAGGGGTGATGGCTACACCTTC. Protein: CASSPPVDRGDGYTF.

The J gene is TRBJ1-3, the V gene TRBV30, with TRBD1 as a possible D gene (5 bases). The CDR3 has 15 amino acids. CDR1 is GTSNPN, CDR2 SVGIG, per germline (reference sequence). Trimming removed 0 bases at V and 7 bases at J, with 16 bases between. CDR3 in amino acids: CAWSVQEVGPNTIYF. The CDR3 DNA follows: TGTGCCTGGAGTGTACAGGAAGTGGGGCCGAACACCATATATTTT.

The chain links TRBV28 to TRBJ2-1; 11 nucleotides line up with TRBD2. The CDR3 totals 17 residues. CDR1 and CDR2 from the germline V gene are MDHEN and SYDVKM. Trimming cost V 4 bases and J 3 bases; bases outside gene matches: 8. CDR3 in amino acids: CASSSNTGTSGYNEQFF. Written as DNA, the CDR3 is TGTGCCAGCAGTTCTAATACCGGGACTAGCGGCTACAATGAGCAGTTCTTC. The variable domain in full, with the rest retrieved from reference TRBV28 and TRBJ2-1, is DVKVTQSSRYLVKRTGEKVFLECVQDMDHENMFWYRQDPGLGLRLIYFSYDVKMKEKGDIPEGYSVSREKKERFSLILESASTNQTSMYLCASSSNTGTSGYNEQFFGPGTRLTVL.

V gene TRBV7-9 combines with J gene TRBJ2-5; 7 bases are a match to TRBD1. The V segment lost 6 bases and the J segment 2 bases; nucleotides outside the gene matches: 6. Germline V gene sequence: CDR1 SEHNR, CDR2 FQNEAQ (reference sequence). The CDR3 spans 14 residues. The CDR3 DNA reads as TGTGCCAGCAGTGTGGCAGGGGGACAAGAGACCCAGTACTTC. Amino acid sequence: CASSVAGGQETQYF.

The chain carries TRBV27 and TRBJ1-2; perhaps TRBD1 as D (6 bases). V lost 10 bases and J lost 2, with 14 bases in between. The length of the CDR3 is 13 residues. CDR1 is MNHEY and CDR2 is SMNVEV in the germline V gene (reference sequence). The CDR3 reads CATWTAANYGYTF. The CDR3 DNA is TGTGCCACTTGGACAGCCGCCAACTATGGCTACACCTTC.

A few counts support this clone. This chain links TRBV4-2 with TRBJ2-2, with 7 bases lining up with TRBD2. Trimming at V came to 0 bases and at J to 6 bases, leaving 4 bases not matched to a gene. This CDR3 has 15 amino acids. The germline V gene encodes CDR1 LGHNA and CDR2 YNFKEQ. The CDR3 nucleotides read TGTGCCAGCAGCCAAGAACGTGGGGGGGCCGGGGAGCTGTTTTTT. Its protein is CASSQERGGAGELFF.

The chain uses TRBV7-9 and TRBJ1-1; the match to TRBD1 covers 7 bases. The V and J ends lost 2 bases and 3 bases, in that order; junction bases with no gene match: 9. CDR3 length: 16 amino acids. Germline V gives CDR1 SEHNR, CDR2 FQNEAQ (reference sequence). The DNA for the CDR3 is TGTGCCAGCAGCTTAAGGGACAGAGGCCTTTACACTGAAGCTTTCTTT. Translating gives CASSLRDRGLYTEAFF.

The V call is TRBV6-5, the J call TRBJ1-1; D call uncertain. The CDR3 spans 10 residues. Deletions cut 5 bases from V and 7 bases from J, with 5 bases between. Per germline, CDR1 MNHEY and CDR2 SVGAGI. This CDR3 reads CASSTSEAFF. CDR3 nucleotide sequence: TGTGCCAGCAGTACTAGTGAAGCTTTCTTT.